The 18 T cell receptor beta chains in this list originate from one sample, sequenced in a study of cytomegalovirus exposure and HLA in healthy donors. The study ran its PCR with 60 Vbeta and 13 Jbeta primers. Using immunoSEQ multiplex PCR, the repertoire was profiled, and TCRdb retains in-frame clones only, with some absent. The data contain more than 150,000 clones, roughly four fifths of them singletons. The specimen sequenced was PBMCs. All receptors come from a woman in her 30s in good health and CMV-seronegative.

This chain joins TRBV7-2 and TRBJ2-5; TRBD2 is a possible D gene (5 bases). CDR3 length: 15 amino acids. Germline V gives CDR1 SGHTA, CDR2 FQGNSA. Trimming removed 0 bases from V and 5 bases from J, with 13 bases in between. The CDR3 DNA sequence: TGTGCCAGCAGCTTAGCCATGGTAGCGAAGGAGACCCAGTACTTC. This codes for CASSLAMVAKETQYF.

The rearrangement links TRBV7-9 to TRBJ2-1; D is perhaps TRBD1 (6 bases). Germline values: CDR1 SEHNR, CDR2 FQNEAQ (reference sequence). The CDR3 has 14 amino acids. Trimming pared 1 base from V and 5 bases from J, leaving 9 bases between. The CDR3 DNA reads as TGTGCCAGCAGCTTAGGACAGGCGAACAATGAGCAGTTCTTC. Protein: CASSLGQANNEQFF.

CDR3 in amino acids: CASSHGTSGIETQYF. The CDR3 bases are TGTGCCAGCAGCCATGGGACTAGCGGGATTGAGACCCAGTACTTC. The rearrangement joins TRBV11-2 to TRBJ2-5, with 13 positions matching TRBD2. J lost 5 bases, V lost 5 bases, and 5 bases had no gene match. The CDR3 runs to 15 residues. The germline gives CDR1 SGHAT, CDR2 FQNNGV.

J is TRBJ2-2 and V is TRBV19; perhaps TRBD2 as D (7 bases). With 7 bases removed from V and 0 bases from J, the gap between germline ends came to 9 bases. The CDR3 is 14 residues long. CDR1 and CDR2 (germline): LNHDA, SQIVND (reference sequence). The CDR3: CASTGGPNTGELFF. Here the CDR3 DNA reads TGTGCCAGTACCGGGGGGCCGAACACCGGGGAGCTGTTTTTT.

CDR3 protein: CASRGQGKKDEQYF. CDR3 bases: TGCGCCAGCAGGGGACAGGGCAAGAAGGACGAGCAGTACTTC. The rearrangement links TRBV10-1 to TRBJ2-7, with 9 positions matching TRBD1. The length of the CDR3 is 14 residues. The germline gives CDR1 WNHNN, CDR2 SYGVQD (reference sequence). J gave up 5 bases and V 6 bases, and 8 bases lay outside the gene matches.

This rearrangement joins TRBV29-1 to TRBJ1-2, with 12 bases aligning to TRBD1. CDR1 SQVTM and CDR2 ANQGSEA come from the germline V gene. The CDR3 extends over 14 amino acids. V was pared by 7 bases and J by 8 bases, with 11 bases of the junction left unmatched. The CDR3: CSATTGTGGFGYTF. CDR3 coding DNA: TGCAGCGCCACAACCGGGACAGGGGGCTTCGGCTACACCTTC.

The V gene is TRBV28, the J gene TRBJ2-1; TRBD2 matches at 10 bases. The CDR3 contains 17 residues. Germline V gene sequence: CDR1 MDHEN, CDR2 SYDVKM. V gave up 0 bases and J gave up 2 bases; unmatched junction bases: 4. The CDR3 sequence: CASSLWASGGPYNEQFF. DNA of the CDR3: TGTGCCAGCAGTTTATGGGCTAGCGGGGGCCCCTACAATGAGCAGTTCTTC.

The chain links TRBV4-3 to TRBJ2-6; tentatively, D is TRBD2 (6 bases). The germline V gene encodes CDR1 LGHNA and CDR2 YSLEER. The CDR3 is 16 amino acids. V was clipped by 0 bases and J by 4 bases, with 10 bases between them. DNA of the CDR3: TGCGCCAGCAGCCAAGAGGCGGGATCGGGGGCCAACGTCCTGACTTTC. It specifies CASSQEAGSGANVLTF.

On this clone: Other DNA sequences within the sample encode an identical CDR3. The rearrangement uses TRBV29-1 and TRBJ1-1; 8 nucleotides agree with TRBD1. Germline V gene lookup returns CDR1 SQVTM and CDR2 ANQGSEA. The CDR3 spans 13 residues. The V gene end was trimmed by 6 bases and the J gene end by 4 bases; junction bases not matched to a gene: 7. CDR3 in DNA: TGCAGCGTGAGCAGGGGGCGGGTCACTGAAGCTTTCTTT. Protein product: CSVSRGRVTEAFF. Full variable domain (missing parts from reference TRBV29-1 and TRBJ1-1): SAVISQKPSRDICQRGTSLTIQCQVDSQVTMMFWYRQQPGQSLTLIATANQGSEATYESGFVIDKFPISRPNLTFSTLTVSNMSPEDSSIYLCSVSRGRVTEAFFGQGTRLTVV.

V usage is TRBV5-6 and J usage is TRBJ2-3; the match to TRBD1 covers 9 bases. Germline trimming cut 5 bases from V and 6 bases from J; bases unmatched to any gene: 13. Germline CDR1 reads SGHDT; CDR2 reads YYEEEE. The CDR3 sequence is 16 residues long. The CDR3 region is CASSPTGTGYLDTQYF. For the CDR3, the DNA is TGTGCCAGCAGTCCGACCGGGACAGGGTATTTGGATACGCAGTATTTT. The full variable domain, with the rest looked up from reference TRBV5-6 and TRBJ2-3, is DAGVTQSPTHLIKTRGQQVTLRCSPKSGHDTVSWYQQALGQGPQFIFQYYEEEERQRGNFPDRFSGHQFPNYSSELNVNALLLGDSALYLCASSPTGTGYLDTQYFGPGTRLTVL.

The CDR3 region is CASSLDPGAVQPQHF. CDR3 DNA: TGTGCCAGCAGTTTAGATCCGGGAGCCGTTCAGCCCCAGCATTTT. The V and J genes are TRBV28 and TRBJ1-5; no definite D call. Per the germline V gene, CDR1 is MDHEN and CDR2 is SYDVKM. Between the trimmed V and J ends, which lost 2 bases and 6 bases, there was a span of 14 bases. CDR3 length equals 15 residues.

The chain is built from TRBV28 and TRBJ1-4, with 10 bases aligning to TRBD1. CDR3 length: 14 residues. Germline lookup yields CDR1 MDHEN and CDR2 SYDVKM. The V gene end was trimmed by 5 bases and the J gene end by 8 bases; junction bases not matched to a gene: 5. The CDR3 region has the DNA TGTGCCAGCAGTCGGACAGGGGGGAACGAAAAACTGTTTTTT. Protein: CASSRTGGNEKLFF.

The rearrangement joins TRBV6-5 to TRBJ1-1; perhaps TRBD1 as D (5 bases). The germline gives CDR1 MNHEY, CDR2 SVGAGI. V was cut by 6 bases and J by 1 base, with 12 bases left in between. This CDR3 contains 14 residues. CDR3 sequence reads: CASSIHGQNTEAFF. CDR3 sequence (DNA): TGTGCCAGCAGCATACACGGACAGAACACTGAAGCTTTCTTT.

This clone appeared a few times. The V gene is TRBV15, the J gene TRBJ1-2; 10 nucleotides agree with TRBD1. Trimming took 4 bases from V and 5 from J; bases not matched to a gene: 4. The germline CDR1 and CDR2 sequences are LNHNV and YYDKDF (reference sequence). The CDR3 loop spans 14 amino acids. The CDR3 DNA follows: TGTGCCACCAGCATCATGGGACAGGGGTATGGCTACACCTTC. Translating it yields CATSIMGQGYGYTF.

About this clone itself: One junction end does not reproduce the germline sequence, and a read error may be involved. The CDR3 nucleotides read TGCGCCAGCAGCTCACCACAGGGCTCTGGGGCCAACGGCCTGACTTTC. It codes for CASSSPQGSGANGLTF. The V and J genes are TRBV4-3 and TRBJ2-6, with D possibly TRBD1 on 6 matching bases. The germline V gene has CDR1 LGHNA and CDR2 YSLEER. The CDR3 spans 16 residues.

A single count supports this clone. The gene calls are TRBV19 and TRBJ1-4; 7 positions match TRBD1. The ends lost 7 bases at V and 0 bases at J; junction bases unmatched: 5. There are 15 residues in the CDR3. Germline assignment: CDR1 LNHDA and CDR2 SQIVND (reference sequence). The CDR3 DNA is TGTGCCAGTAAACGCGGGACAGCAACTAATGAAAAACTGTTTTTT. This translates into CASKRGTATNEKLFF.

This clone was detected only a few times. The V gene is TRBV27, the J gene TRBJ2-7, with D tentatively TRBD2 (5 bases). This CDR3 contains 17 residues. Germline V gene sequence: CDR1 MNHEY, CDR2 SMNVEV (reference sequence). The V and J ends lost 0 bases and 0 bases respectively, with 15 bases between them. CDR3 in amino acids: CASSLSAGNLRSYEQYF. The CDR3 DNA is TGTGCCAGCAGTTTATCCGCCGGGAACCTGCGCTCCTACGAGCAGTACTTC.

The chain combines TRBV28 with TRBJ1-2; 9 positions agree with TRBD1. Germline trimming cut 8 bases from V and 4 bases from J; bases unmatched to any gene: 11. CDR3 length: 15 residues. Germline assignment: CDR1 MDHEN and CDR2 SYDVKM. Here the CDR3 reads CASRPGTGGAYGYTF. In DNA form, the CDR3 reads TGTGCCAGCCGCCCGGGCACAGGGGGCGCCTATGGCTACACCTTC.